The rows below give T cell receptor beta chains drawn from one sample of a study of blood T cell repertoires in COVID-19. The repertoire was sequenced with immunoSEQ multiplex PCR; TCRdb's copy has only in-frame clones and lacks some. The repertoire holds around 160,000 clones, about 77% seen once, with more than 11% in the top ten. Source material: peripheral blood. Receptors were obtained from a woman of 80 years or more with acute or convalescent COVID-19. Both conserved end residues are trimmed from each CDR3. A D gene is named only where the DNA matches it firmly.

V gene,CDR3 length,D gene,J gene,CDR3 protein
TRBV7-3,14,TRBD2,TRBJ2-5,ASSLSRTSAQETQY
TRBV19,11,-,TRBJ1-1,ASSTNPNGEAF
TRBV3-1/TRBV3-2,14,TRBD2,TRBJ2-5,ASSSRLAGVGETQY
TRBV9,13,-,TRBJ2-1,ASSGLGIPDNEQF
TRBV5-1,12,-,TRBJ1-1,ASSLLGQNTEAF
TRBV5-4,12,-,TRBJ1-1,ASSIQERNTEAF
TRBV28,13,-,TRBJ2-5,ASSPMGQAEETQY
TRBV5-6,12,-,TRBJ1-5,ASSVYRIDQPQH
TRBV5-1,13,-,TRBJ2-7,ASSLALPGSYEQY
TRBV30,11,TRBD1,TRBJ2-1,ACDRGHYNEQF
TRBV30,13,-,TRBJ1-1,AWRPGAGRNTEAF
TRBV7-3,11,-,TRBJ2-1,ASSLGQLNEQF
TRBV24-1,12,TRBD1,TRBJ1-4,ATAMTGQFEKLF
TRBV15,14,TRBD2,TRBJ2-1,ATSRLAGGSYNEQF